These 28 T cell receptor beta chains originate from one sample sequenced in a study of blood T cell repertoires in COVID-19. Profiled with immunoSEQ multiplex PCR; TCRdb holds only in-frame clones, not every one. The table shows 190,000 or so clones, with over 80% occurring only once. Material for sequencing was PBMCs or T cells enriched from blood (not recorded which). Receptor source: a man between 18 and 29 years old with acute COVID-19.

The chain has TRBV27 and TRBJ1-3; no firm D call. Germline lookup yields CDR1 MNHEY and CDR2 SMNVEV (reference sequence). This CDR3 spans 13 amino acids. V lost 4 bases to trimming and J lost 0 bases, with 4 bases between them. The CDR3 sequence is CASSWASGNTIYF. CDR3 DNA sequence: TGTGCCAGCAGTTGGGCCTCTGGAAACACCATATATTTT.

For the CDR3, the DNA is TGTGCCAGCAGCTTAAGAGGGAGGGCGGCGACCGGGGAGCTGTTTTTT. It specifies CASSLRGRAATGELFF. J is TRBJ2-2 and V is TRBV7-3, with 7 bases identical to TRBD2. The trim removed 1 base at V and 5 bases at J, leaving 7 bases unmatched. CDR3 length: 16 amino acids. Germline-derived CDR1 and CDR2 are SGHTA and FQGTGA.

The chain recombines TRBV5-1 with TRBJ2-7; the D is unclear. The CDR3 totals 14 residues. V was pared by 0 bases and J by 5 bases, with 12 bases between. Germline V gene sequence: CDR1 SGHRS, CDR2 YFSETQ. The CDR3 DNA is TGCGCCAGCAGCTTGGGGAGCCCACGGGACGAGCAGTACTTC. Translation: CASSLGSPRDEQYF. The variable domain in full, with the rest retrieved from reference TRBV5-1 and TRBJ2-7, is KAGVTQTPRYLIKTRGQQVTLSCSPISGHRSVSWYQQTPGQGLQFLFEYFSETQRNKGNFPGRFSGRQFSNSRSEMNVSTLELGDSALYLCASSLGSPRDEQYFGPGTRLTVT.

The table lists this clone with a count of one. This chain links TRBV2 with TRBJ2-7; 8 bases align to TRBD1. The CDR3 is 16 residues long. Trimming took 3 bases from V and 2 from J; bases not matched to a gene: 9. Germline-derived CDR1 and CDR2 are SNHLY and FYNNEI. CDR3 amino acids: CASSDGGQVGTYEQYF. Written as DNA, the CDR3 is TGTGCCAGCAGTGACGGGGGACAGGTGGGGACCTACGAGCAGTACTTC.

The chain employs TRBV11-3 and TRBJ2-1; tentatively, D is TRBD2 (6 bases). Germline V gene sequence: CDR1 SGHNT, CDR2 YENEEA. This CDR3 contains 15 residues. The germline V and J ends were trimmed by 1 base and 1 base, with 8 bases remaining between them. The chain's CDR3 is CASSLVAASYNEQFF. The CDR3 nucleotides read TGTGCCAGCAGCTTAGTAGCGGCTTCCTACAATGAGCAGTTCTTC. Complete variable domain (other parts from reference TRBV11-3 and TRBJ2-1): EAGVVQSPRYKIIEKKQPVAFWCNPISGHNTLYWYLQNLGQGPELLIRYENEEAVDDSQLPKDRFSAERLKGVDSTLKIQPAELGDSAVYLCASSLVAASYNEQFFGPGTRLTVL.

The rearrangement uses TRBV6-5 and TRBJ2-7; possibly TRBD1 for D (5 bases). Germline V gene lookup returns CDR1 MNHEY and CDR2 SVGAGI. The CDR3 is 11 amino acids. V was clipped by 4 bases and J by 6 bases, with 7 bases between them. CDR3 coding DNA: TGTGCCAGCAGTTGGGGCGGCGAGCAGTACTTC. Residues: CASSWGGEQYF.

J is TRBJ1-6 and V is TRBV25-1; 7 bases fit TRBD1. Trimming took 2 bases from V and 11 from J; bases not matched to a gene: 9. From germline, CDR1 is MGHDK and CDR2 SYGVNS. The CDR3 is 15 residues long. Written as DNA, the CDR3 is TGTGCCAGCAGTGAAACAGGGGCTTTAGGGACACCCCTCCACTTT. Its protein is CASSETGALGTPLHF.

This chain joins TRBV6-1 and TRBJ1-2, with a possible D match to TRBD1 (6 bases). V was clipped by 4 bases and J by 0 bases, with 15 bases between them. The CDR3 totals 16 residues. The germline gives CDR1 MNHNS, CDR2 SASEGT. CDR3 sequence (DNA): TGTGCCAGCAGTGTCTGGGCGGGGGACACTAACTATGGCTACACCTTC. Amino acid sequence: CASSVWAGDTNYGYTF.

The genes are TRBV4-3 and TRBJ1-1; D call uncertain. This CDR3 has 13 residues. V dropped 0 bases and J dropped 3 bases, with 5 bases sitting between them. Germline V CDR1 and CDR2: LGHNA, YSLEER. CDR3 in DNA: TGCGCCAGCAGCCAAGATCGGGACACTGAAGCTTTCTTT. It encodes CASSQDRDTEAFF.

This clone has a single count. The genes are TRBV28 and TRBJ1-1, with D perhaps TRBD1 (5 bases). The CDR3 consists of 14 residues. Germline V gene sequence: CDR1 MDHEN, CDR2 SYDVKM. The V and J ends lost 6 bases and 4 bases respectively, with 15 bases between them. In nucleotides, the CDR3 is TGTGCCAGCAGGGGGGGGACCCGTATCACTGAAGCTTTCTTT. Protein product: CASRGGTRITEAFF.

The genes are TRBV7-8 and TRBJ2-7; possibly TRBD1 for D (6 bases). Germline V gives CDR1 SGHVS, CDR2 FQNEAQ. The CDR3 covers 16 residues. Trimming took off 4 bases at V and 0 bases at J, with 16 bases between the two ends. CDR3 in amino acids: CASSSRQAESSYEQYF. For the CDR3, the DNA is TGTGCCAGCAGCTCGAGACAGGCTGAGAGCTCCTACGAGCAGTACTTC.

This clone was counted a single time. The rearrangement joins TRBV7-9 to TRBJ2-1; the D gene is possibly TRBD1 (6 bases). V was trimmed by 5 bases and J by 7 bases, leaving 12 bases between them. CDR3 size: 13 residues. Per the germline V gene, CDR1 is SEHNR and CDR2 is FQNEAQ (reference sequence). CDR3 DNA sequence: TGTGCCAGCAGCCTCCCAGGGGCTAATGAGCAGTTCTTC. Translating gives CASSLPGANEQFF.

The chain combines TRBV6-5 with TRBJ1-5; perhaps TRBD1 as D (5 bases). The germline V and J ends were trimmed by 6 bases and 1 base, with 10 bases remaining between them. The CDR3 extends over 14 amino acids. Per the germline V gene, CDR1 is MNHEY and CDR2 is SVGAGI. CDR3 bases: TGTGCCAGCAGATTGGGGGGGAGCAATCAGCCCCAGCATTTT. Protein: CASRLGGSNQPQHF.

The rearrangement uses TRBV9 and TRBJ2-5, with 10 bases lining up with TRBD2. The V segment lost 4 bases and the J segment 2 bases; nucleotides outside the gene matches: 5. The CDR3 loop spans 15 amino acids. From germline, CDR1 is SGDLS and CDR2 YYNGEE. CDR3 in DNA: TGTGCCAGCAGCCCCTTAGCGGGAGGTCAAGAGACCCAGTACTTC. Amino acid sequence: CASSPLAGGQETQYF.

The chain joins TRBV11-2 to TRBJ1-2; 8 nucleotides agree with TRBD1. The V gene end was trimmed by 4 bases and the J gene end by 3 bases; junction bases not matched to a gene: 13. This CDR3 contains 17 residues. In germline, CDR1 is SGHAT, CDR2 FQNNGV. The CDR3 bases are TGTGCCAGCAGCTCGATAGCAGGGGGCGTTAATGACTATGGCTACACCTTC. This encodes CASSSIAGGVNDYGYTF.

This clone has more than one count but fewer than ten. The chain links TRBV6-4 to TRBJ2-5; TRBD2 agrees at 8 bases. This CDR3 has 15 amino acids. With V trimmed by 5 bases and J by 5 bases, 10 bases remained unmatched. Germline V gene lookup returns CDR1 MRHNA and CDR2 SNTAGT. The CDR3 loop is CASSTLAGGVETQYF. Written as DNA, the CDR3 is TGTGCCAGCAGTACGCTGGCGGGAGGCGTGGAGACCCAGTACTTC.

The chain is built from TRBV27 and TRBJ2-1; a weak D match, TRBD2 (6 bases). V lost 6 bases and J 9 bases, leaving 27 bases between the germline ends. The CDR3 contains 17 residues. Per the germline V gene, CDR1 is MNHEY and CDR2 is SMNVEV (reference sequence). Here the CDR3 DNA reads TGTGCCAGCAGCAAGGAACCGGGAGCAGACGGGTTGGGTGAGCAGTTCTTC. Translation gives CASSKEPGADGLGEQFF.

V usage is TRBV9 and J usage is TRBJ2-5; D may be TRBD1 (6 bases). The length of the CDR3 is 15 residues. Looked up from germline, CDR1 is SGDLS and CDR2 is YYNGEE. With 5 bases removed from V and 4 bases from J, the gap between germline ends came to 18 bases. The DNA of the CDR3 is TGTGCCAGCAGTCTTCTAGGGGGTCCCCGAGAGACCCAGTACTTC. As protein: CASSLLGGPRETQYF.

This clone appeared once. Germline is not matched at one junction end, which may reflect a read error. The V call is TRBV7-7, the J call TRBJ2-2; D not certain. This CDR3 has 15 residues. Germline V lookup: CDR1 SSHAT, CDR2 FNYEAQ (reference sequence). The CDR3 is CASSPSSANTGELFF. Here the CDR3 DNA reads TGTGCTAGCAGCCCTTCCTCCGCGAACACCGGGGAGCTGTTTTTT.

CDR3 loop: CASSLRAGGTDTQYF. The CDR3 region has the DNA TGTGCCAGCAGCCTTCGAGCGGGGGGCACAGATACGCAGTATTTT. This chain uses TRBV3-1 (or the pseudogene TRBV3-2) with TRBJ2-3, with 8 positions matching TRBD2. The trim removed 4 bases at V and 1 base at J, leaving 4 bases unmatched. The CDR3 sequence is 15 residues long. Germline assignment: CDR1 LGHDT and CDR2 YNNKEL (reference sequence).

The chain employs TRBV3-1 (or the pseudogene TRBV3-2) and TRBJ1-1, with D tentatively TRBD1 (5 bases). The CDR3 is 13 amino acids. The germline CDR1 and CDR2 sequences are LGHDT and YNNKEL (reference sequence). V was cut by 8 bases and J by 11 bases, with 21 bases left in between. CDR3 amino acids: CASGLGTQAVAFF. The DNA of the CDR3 is TGTGCCAGCGGGTTAGGAACACAGGCGGTGGCTTTCTTT.

This chain joins TRBV4-1 and TRBJ2-7; possibly TRBD1 for D (5 bases). V lost 6 bases, J lost 2 bases, and 8 bases lay in between. Germline CDR1 is MGHRA and CDR2 is YSYEKL. The CDR3 spans 12 residues. In DNA form, the CDR3 reads TGCGCCAGCAGAGGGGCTACCTACGAGCAGTACTTC. Its protein product is CASRGATYEQYF.

This chain connects TRBV11-3 to TRBJ2-3, with TRBD2 identical over 11 bases. Germline assignment: CDR1 SGHNT and CDR2 YENEEA. Losses at the gene ends were 5 bases for V and 4 bases for J; bases not matched to a gene: 11. The length of the CDR3 is 17 residues. The CDR3 reads CASSPWTSGSDADTQYF. DNA for the CDR3: TGTGCCAGCAGCCCATGGACTAGCGGGTCAGACGCAGATACGCAGTATTTT.

This clone was seen only once. The J gene is TRBJ2-3, the V gene TRBV29-1, with TRBD2 matching over 9 bases. The V gene's germline CDR1 is SQVTM and CDR2 ANQGSEA. Losses at the gene ends were 3 bases for V and 0 bases for J; bases not matched to a gene: 19. The CDR3 spans 20 residues. The CDR3 here is CSVDGSGSYTPPTSTDTQYF. CDR3 in DNA: TGCAGCGTTGATGGTAGCGGGAGCTATACCCCTCCCACTAGCACAGATACGCAGTATTTT.

The genes are TRBV10-3 and TRBJ2-1, with D maybe TRBD2 (7 bases). The V end lost 3 bases, the J end lost 0 bases, and 12 bases lay between the germline ends. The CDR3 consists of 16 residues. The germline V gene encodes CDR1 ENHRY and CDR2 SYGVKD. CDR3 coding DNA: TGTGCCATCAGTGAAGGCGGGGGCCTCTCCTACAATGAGCAGTTCTTC. Translating gives CAISEGGGLSYNEQFF.

This clone was seen a single time. The chain employs TRBV28 and TRBJ1-6; 12 nucleotides agree with TRBD1. The CDR3 is made up of 14 amino acids. V dropped 8 bases and J dropped 8; count of bases not matched to a gene: 4. Germline loops: CDR1 MDHEN, CDR2 SYDVKM. In DNA, the CDR3 is TGTGCCAGCGGGACAGGGGGCGTTGATTCACCCCTCCACTTT. Translated: CASGTGGVDSPLHF.

The chain recombines TRBV6-2 or TRBV6-3 with TRBJ2-5; maybe TRBD1 (6 bases). The germline gives CDR1 MNHEY, CDR2 SVGEGT. This CDR3 is 13 amino acids long. V shed 5 bases and J shed 3 bases, with 10 bases lying between them. The CDR3 DNA reads TGTGCCAGCAGTAGTTACAGGGAAGAGACCCAGTACTTC. It specifies CASSSYREETQYF.

The chain is built from TRBV27 and TRBJ1-6; 10 nucleotides agree with TRBD1. Germline CDR1 is MNHEY and CDR2 is SMNVEV (reference sequence). The CDR3 has 14 residues. With V trimmed by 4 bases and J by 6 bases, 0 bases remained unmatched. The CDR3 loop reads CASSWDRGNSPLHF. DNA of the CDR3: TGTGCCAGCAGTTGGGACAGGGGTAATTCACCCCTCCACTTT.